This T cell receptor (beta chain) was profiled in a study of molecular identifiers for immune sequencing clone quantification. Whole-study context: Four of five RNA aliquots from around 18,000 or 91,000 naive CD8 T cells were sequenced.

This clonotype was counted at least ten times. Its antigen remains unidentified. Naive CD8 T cells were FACS-sorted by CD8+CD4-CCR7+CD45RA+ markers. TCRdb re-derived calls from the PCR reads in MiXCR, one entry per CDR3 protein. The data show 300,000 to 350,000 distinct CDR3 sequences, 20% to 25% seen once. This CDR3 spans 13 amino acids. Germline V gives CDR1 SEHNR, CDR2 FQNEAQ (reference sequence). Trimming took 0 bases from V and 5 from J, leaving 8 bases between them. Study outcomes and limitations: Single-cell amounts of spiked Jurkat TCR RNA were reportedly detectable among about a million naive cells. Clones carrying above 20 RNA copies accounted for over 98% of effector molecules, under 1% in naive cells.

This chain joins TRBV7-9 and TRBJ2-7; D is possibly TRBD1 (6 bases). The sample consisted of naive CD8+ T cells from blood, with Jurkat cell RNA spiked in. Subset denoted: FACS-sorted CD8+CD4-CCR7+CD45RA+ naive T cells. This sequence was found in a human donor in good health. Some libraries in this study had Jurkat cell RNA spiked in. CDR3 nucleotides: TGTGCCAGCAGCTTAGCTGGGGACAACGAGCAGTACTTC. Its translation: CASSLAGDNEQYF.